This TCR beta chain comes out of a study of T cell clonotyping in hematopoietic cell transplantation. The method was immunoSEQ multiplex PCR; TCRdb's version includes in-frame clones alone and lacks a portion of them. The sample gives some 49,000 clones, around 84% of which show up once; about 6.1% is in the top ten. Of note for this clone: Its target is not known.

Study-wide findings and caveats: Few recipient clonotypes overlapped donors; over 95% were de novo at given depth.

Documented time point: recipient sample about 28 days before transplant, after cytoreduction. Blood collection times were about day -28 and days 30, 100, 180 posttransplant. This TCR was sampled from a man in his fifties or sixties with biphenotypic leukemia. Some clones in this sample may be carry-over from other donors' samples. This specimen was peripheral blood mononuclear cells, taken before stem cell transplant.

The CDR3 bases are TGCGCCAGCAGGATTTGTACGGCGGACAGGGAGAAAAATAGCAATCAGCCCCAGCATTTT. Amino acids: CASRICTADREKNSNQPQHF. The rearrangement joins TRBV23-1 to TRBJ1-5, with TRBD1 identical over 8 bases. TRBV23-1 is given ORF status, its function remaining uncertain. CDR3 length: 20 amino acids. The V gene end was trimmed by 6 bases and the J gene end by 0 bases; junction bases not matched to a gene: 19.